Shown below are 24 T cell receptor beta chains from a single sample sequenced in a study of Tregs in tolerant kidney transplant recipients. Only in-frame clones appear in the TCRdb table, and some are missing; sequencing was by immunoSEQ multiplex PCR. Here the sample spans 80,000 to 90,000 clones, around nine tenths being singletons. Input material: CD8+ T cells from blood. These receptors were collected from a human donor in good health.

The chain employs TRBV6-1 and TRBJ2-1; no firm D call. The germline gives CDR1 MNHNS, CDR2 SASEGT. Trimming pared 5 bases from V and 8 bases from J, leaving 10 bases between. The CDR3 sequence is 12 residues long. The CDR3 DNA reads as TGTGCCAGCAGTTGGGCAGTTGATGAGCAGTTCTTC. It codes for CASSWAVDEQFF.

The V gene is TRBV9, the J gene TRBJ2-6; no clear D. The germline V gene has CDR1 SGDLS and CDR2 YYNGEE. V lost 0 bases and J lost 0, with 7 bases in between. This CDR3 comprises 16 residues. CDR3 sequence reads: CASSVAVFSGANVLTF. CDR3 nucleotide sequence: TGTGCCAGCAGCGTAGCTGTGTTCTCTGGGGCCAACGTCCTGACTTTC.

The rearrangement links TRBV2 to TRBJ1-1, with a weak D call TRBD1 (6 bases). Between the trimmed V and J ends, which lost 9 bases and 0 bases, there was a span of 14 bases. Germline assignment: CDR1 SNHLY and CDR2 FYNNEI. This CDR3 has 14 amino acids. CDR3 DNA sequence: TGTGCCAGGGGAAGGGGGGTCATGAACACTGAAGCTTTCTTT. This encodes CARGRGVMNTEAFF.

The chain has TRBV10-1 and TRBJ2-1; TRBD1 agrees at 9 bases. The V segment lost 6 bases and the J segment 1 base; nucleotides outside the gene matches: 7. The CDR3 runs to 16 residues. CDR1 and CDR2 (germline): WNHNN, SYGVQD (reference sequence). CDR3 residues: CASSRDRAPSYNEQFF. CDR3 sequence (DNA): TGCGCCAGCAGCCGGGACAGGGCACCGTCCTACAATGAGCAGTTCTTC.

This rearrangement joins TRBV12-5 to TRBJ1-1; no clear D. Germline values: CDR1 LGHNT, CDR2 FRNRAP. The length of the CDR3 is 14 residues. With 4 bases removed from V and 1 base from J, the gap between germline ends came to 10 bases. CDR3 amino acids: CASGSLRWNTEAFF. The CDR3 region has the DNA TGTGCTAGTGGTTCCCTACGGTGGAACACTGAAGCTTTCTTT.

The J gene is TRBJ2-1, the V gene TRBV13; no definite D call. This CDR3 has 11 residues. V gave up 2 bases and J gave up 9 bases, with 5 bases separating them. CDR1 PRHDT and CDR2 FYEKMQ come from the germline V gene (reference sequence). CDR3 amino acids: CASSLSVEQFF. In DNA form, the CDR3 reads TGTGCCAGCAGCTTAAGTGTTGAGCAGTTCTTC.

The CDR3 DNA reads as TGTGCCAGTAGTCAGTTAATTGGGACAGGGGGCTATGGCTACACCTTC. Its protein product is CASSQLIGTGGYGYTF. The chain joins TRBV19 to TRBJ1-2; 11 nucleotides agree with TRBD1. The CDR3 spans 16 residues. Trimming removed 5 bases from V and 4 bases from J; junction bases left unmatched: 9. The germline CDR1 and CDR2 sequences are LNHDA and SQIVND (reference sequence).

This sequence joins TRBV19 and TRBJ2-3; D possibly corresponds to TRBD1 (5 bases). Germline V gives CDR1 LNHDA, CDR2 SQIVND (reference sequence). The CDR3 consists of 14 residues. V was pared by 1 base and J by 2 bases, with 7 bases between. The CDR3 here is CASSIAQATDTQYF. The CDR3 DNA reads TGTGCCAGTAGTATAGCACAGGCCACAGATACGCAGTATTTT.

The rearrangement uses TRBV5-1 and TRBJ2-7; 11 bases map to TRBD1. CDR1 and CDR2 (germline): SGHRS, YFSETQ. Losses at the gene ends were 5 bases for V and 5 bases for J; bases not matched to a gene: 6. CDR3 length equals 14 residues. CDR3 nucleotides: TGCGCCAGCAGTTCGCCGGGACAGGGGGACGAGCAGTACTTC. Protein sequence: CASSSPGQGDEQYF.

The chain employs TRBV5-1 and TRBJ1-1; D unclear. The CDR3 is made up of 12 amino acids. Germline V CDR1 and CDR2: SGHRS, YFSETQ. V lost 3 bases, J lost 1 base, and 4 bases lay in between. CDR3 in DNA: TGCGCCAGCAGCTATTCGAACACTGAAGCTTTCTTT. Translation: CASSYSNTEAFF.

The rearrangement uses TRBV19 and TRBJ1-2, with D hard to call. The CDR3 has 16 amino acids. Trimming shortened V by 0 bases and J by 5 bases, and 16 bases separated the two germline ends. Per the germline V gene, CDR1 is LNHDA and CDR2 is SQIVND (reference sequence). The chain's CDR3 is CASSIDLFRRRYGYTF. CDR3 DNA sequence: TGTGCCAGTAGTATAGATCTATTTCGAAGACGGTATGGCTACACCTTC. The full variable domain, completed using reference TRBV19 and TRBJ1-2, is DGGITQSPKYLFRKEGQNVTLSCEQNLNHDAMYWYRQDPGQGLRLIYYSQIVNDFQKGDIAEGYSVSREKKESFPLTVTSAQKNPTAFYLCASSIDLFRRRYGYTFGSGTRLTVV.

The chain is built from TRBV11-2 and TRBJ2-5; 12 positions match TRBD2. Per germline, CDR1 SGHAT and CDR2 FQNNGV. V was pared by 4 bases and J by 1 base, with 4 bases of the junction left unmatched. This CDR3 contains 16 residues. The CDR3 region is CASSSGLAGIQETQYF. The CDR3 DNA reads TGTGCCAGCAGCTCCGGACTAGCGGGAATCCAAGAGACCCAGTACTTC.

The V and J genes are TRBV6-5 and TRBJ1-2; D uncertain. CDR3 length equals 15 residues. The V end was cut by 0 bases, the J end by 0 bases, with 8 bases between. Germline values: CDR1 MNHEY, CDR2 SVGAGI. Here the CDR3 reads CASSYSTSPNYGYTF. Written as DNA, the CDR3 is TGTGCCAGCAGTTACTCGACGAGCCCTAACTATGGCTACACCTTC.

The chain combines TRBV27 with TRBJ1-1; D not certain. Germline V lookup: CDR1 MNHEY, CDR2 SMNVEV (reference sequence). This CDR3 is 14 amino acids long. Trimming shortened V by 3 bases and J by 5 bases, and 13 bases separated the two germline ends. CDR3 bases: TGTGCCAGCAGTTTTGAGGGTATTCGGACTGAAGCTTTCTTT. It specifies CASSFEGIRTEAFF.

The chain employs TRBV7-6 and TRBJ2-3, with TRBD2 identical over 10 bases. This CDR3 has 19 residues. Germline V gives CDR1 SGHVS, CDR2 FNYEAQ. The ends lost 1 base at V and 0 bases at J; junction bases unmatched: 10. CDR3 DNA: TGTGCCAGCAGCTTAGATAGCAGGCAGCGGGGGGGTAGCACAGATACGCAGTATTTT. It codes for CASSLDSRQRGGSTDTQYF.

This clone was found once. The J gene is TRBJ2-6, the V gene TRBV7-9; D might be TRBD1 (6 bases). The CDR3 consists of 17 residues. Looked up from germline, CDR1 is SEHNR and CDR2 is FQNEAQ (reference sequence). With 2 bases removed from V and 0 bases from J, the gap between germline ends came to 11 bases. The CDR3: CASSLRGQYSGANVLTF. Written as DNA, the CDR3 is TGTGCCAGCAGCTTACGCGGACAGTACTCTGGGGCCAACGTCCTGACTTTC.

The CDR3: CASSLPGTAEAFF. CDR3 in DNA: TGTGCCAGCAGCTTGCCCGGGACAGCTGAAGCTTTCTTT. The chain joins TRBV5-6 to TRBJ1-1, with 7 bases identical to TRBD1. CDR1 SGHDT and CDR2 YYEEEE come from the germline V gene. Germline trimming cut 1 base from V and 6 bases from J; bases unmatched to any gene: 3. CDR3 length equals 13 residues.

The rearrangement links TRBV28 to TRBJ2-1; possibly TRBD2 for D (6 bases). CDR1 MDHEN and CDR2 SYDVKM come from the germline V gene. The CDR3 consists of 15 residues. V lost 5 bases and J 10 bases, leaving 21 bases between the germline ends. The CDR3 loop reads CASSPPGTLREEQFF. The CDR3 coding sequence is TGTGCCAGCAGTCCACCCGGGACCCTCCGGGAGGAGCAGTTCTTC.

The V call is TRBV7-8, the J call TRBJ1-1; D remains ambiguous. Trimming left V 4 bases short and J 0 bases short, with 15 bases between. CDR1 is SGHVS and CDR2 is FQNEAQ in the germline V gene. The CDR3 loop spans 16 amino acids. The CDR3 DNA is TGTGCCAGCAGCTACATACCGGGAGACCTGAACACTGAAGCTTTCTTT. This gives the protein CASSYIPGDLNTEAFF.

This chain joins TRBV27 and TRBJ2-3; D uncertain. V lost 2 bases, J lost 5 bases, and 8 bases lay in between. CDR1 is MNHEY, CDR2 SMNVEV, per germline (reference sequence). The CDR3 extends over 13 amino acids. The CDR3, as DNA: TGTGCCAGCAGTTTAATCTGGGAAGATACGCAGTATTTT. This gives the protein CASSLIWEDTQYF.

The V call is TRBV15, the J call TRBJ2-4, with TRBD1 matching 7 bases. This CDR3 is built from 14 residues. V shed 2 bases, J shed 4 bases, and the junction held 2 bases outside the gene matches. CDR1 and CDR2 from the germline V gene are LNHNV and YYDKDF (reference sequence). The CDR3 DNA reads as TGTGCCACCAGCAGAACCAGGGGGAAAAACATTCAGTACTTC. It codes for CATSRTRGKNIQYF.

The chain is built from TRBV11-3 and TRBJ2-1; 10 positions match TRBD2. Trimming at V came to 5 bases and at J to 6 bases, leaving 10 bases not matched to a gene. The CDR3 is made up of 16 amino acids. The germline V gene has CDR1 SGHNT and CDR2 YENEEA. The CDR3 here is CASSKTKAGGPNEQFF. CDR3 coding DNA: TGTGCCAGCAGCAAAACAAAAGCGGGAGGGCCCAATGAGCAGTTCTTC.

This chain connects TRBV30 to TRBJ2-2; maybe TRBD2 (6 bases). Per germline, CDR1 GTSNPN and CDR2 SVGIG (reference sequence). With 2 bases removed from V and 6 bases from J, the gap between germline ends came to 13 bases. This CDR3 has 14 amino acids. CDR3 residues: CAWSHLGGPGELFF. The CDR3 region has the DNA TGTGCCTGGAGTCACCTGGGAGGACCCGGGGAGCTGTTTTTT.

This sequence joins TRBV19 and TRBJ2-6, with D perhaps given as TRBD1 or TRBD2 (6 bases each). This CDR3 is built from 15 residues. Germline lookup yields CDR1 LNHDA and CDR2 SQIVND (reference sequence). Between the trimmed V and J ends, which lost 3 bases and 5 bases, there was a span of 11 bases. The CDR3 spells CASSIGGSWANVLTF. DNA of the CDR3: TGTGCCAGTAGTATCGGGGGCAGTTGGGCCAACGTCCTGACTTTC.